These 20 T cell receptor beta chains came from one sample sequenced in a study of T cell repertoires in aging, cancer and after chemotherapy. A mixed TRB-A/B primer pool amplified rearranged TRB by multiplex touch-down PCR. TCRdb re-analysed the multiplex PCR reads in MiXCR, keeping a single row per CDR3 protein. The sample holds 1,400 or so distinct CDR3 sequences; about 25% are singletons and the top ten take 81%. TCR beta rearrangements were amplified from peripheral blood genomic DNA. What was sequenced was blood. The receptors here all came from a human donor with a blood cancer.

This clonotype is termed medium-sized. V gene TRBV20-1 combines with J gene TRBJ2-3, with TRBD1 identical over 7 bases. Germline values: CDR1 DFQATT, CDR2 SNEGSKA (reference sequence). The CDR3 consists of 14 residues. Germline trimming cut 4 bases from V and 2 bases from J; bases unmatched to any gene: 6. CDR3 residues: CSANDREITDTQYF. The CDR3 bases are TGCAGTGCTAATGACAGGGAAATCACAGATACGCAGTATTTT.

By frequency in the sample, this clonotype is medium-sized. The chain combines TRBV27 with TRBJ2-2; TRBD2 is a possible D gene (6 bases). The ends were cut back, 3 bases at V and 2 bases at J, with 10 bases in the middle. The CDR3 totals 15 residues. Per germline, CDR1 MNHEY and CDR2 SMNVEV (reference sequence). Here the CDR3 reads CASSLGLFNTGELFF. CDR3 coding DNA: TGTGCCAGCAGTTTGGGACTCTTCAACACCGGGGAGCTGTTTTTT.

The chain has TRBV13 and TRBJ2-7; the D is unclear. Trimming took off 0 bases at V and 6 bases at J, with 9 bases between the two ends. CDR3 length: 13 residues. Germline V gene data show CDR1 as PRHDT and CDR2 as FYEKMQ (reference sequence). CDR3 protein: CASSLGSLGEQYF. The CDR3 DNA is TGTGCCAGCAGCTTAGGATCCCTAGGCGAGCAGTACTTC.

This clonotype is labeled medium-sized (0.01 to 0.1%). V gene TRBV6-5 combines with J gene TRBJ2-2, with 10 bases lining up with TRBD1. There are 17 residues in the CDR3. V lost 10 bases, J lost 1 base, and 12 bases stayed unmatched. Germline CDR1 is MNHEY and CDR2 is SVGAGI. CDR3 sequence: CATTQRQGARNTGELFF. The DNA for the CDR3 is TGTGCCACTACACAACGACAGGGGGCGCGGAACACCGGGGAGCTGTTTTTT.

This clonotype came up a few times. This chain connects TRBV6-4 to TRBJ1-2; TRBD1 might be the D (5 bases). The germline CDR1 and CDR2 sequences are MRHNA and SNTAGT. V shed 6 bases and J shed 8 bases, with 16 bases lying between them. This CDR3 has 13 residues. The CDR3 DNA reads TGTGCCAGCAGGCCGGGGACCCTCTCCGGCTACACCTTC. Protein: CASRPGTLSGYTF.

Comments on this clonotype: This sequence may be a read error, since a much larger clone differs from it by one base. The chain employs TRBV27 and TRBJ2-7; tentative D call: TRBD2 (5 bases). Germline loops: CDR1 MNHEY, CDR2 SMNVEV (reference sequence). There are 16 residues in the CDR3. V dropped 5 bases and J dropped 3 bases, with 20 bases sitting between them. CDR3 DNA sequence: TGTGCCAGCAGTGATTCGAAGCGAGCGGACCTCTACGAGCAGTACTTC. Its protein product is CASSDSKRADLYEQYF.

The V call is TRBV10-2, the J call TRBJ1-1; TRBD1 matches 7 bases. The V gene's germline CDR1 is WSHSY and CDR2 SAAADI. The CDR3 covers 13 residues. V trimming: 3 bases; J trimming: 7 bases; junction bases outside the gene matches: 5. In nucleotides, the CDR3 is TGCGCCAGCAGTGACGGACAGGACCTTGAAGCTTTCTTT. Translation gives CASSDGQDLEAFF.

There are a few counts of this clonotype. The genes are TRBV6-6 and TRBJ2-7, with D hard to call. Between the trimmed V and J ends, which lost 6 bases and 2 bases, there was a span of 11 bases. Germline CDR1 is MNHNY and CDR2 is SVGAGI (reference sequence). This CDR3 contains 13 residues. The CDR3 reads CASSSVDTYEQYF. The CDR3 DNA sequence: TGTGCCAGCAGCTCGGTAGATACCTACGAGCAGTACTTC.

V usage is TRBV6-5 and J usage is TRBJ1-2; D not certain. This CDR3 has 15 residues. Germline CDR1 reads MNHEY; CDR2 reads SVGAGI. Trimming stripped 4 bases from V and 4 bases from J, with 16 bases between. The CDR3 sequence is CASSSPGGPSYGYTF. The CDR3 DNA reads TGTGCCAGCAGTTCCCCGGGCGGGCCTAGCTATGGCTACACCTTC.

This clonotype counts as medium-sized. This rearrangement joins TRBV5-4 to TRBJ2-3; the D is unclear. V lost 4 bases to trimming and J lost 2 bases, with 8 bases between them. The CDR3 sequence is 13 residues long. Germline-derived CDR1 and CDR2 are SGHNT and YYREEE (reference sequence). The CDR3 here is CASSRRFTDTQYF. CDR3 DNA sequence: TGTGCCAGCAGCCGCCGATTCACAGATACGCAGTATTTT.

This clonotype was seen only a few times. The CDR3 sequence is CASSPLHTGGYTF. The CDR3 bases are TGTGCCAGCTCACCACTTCACACGGGGGGCTACACCTTC. The chain has TRBV18 and TRBJ1-2; no clear D gene. There are 13 residues in the CDR3. CDR1 KGHSH and CDR2 LQKENI come from the germline V gene. V was shortened by 1 base and J by 8 bases, with 11 bases between the two germline ends.

The V gene is TRBV7-9, the J gene TRBJ1-4; possibly TRBD1 for D (6 bases). The CDR3 totals 14 residues. Germline V gives CDR1 SEHNR, CDR2 FQNEAQ (reference sequence). The V end was cut by 3 bases, the J end by 7 bases, with 12 bases between. The CDR3: CASSFGQRSEKLFF. DNA of the CDR3: TGTGCCAGCAGCTTCGGACAGAGGAGTGAAAAACTGTTTTTT. Using reference TRBV7-9 and TRBJ1-4 for the parts outside the CDR3, the full variable domain is DTGVSQNPRHKITKRGQNVTFRCDPISEHNRLYWYRQTLGQGPEFLTYFQNEAQLEKSRLLSDRFSAERPKGSFSTLEIQRTEQGDSAMYLCASSFGQRSEKLFFGSGTQLSVL.

This clonotype is medium-sized within its sample. V gene TRBV18 combines with J gene TRBJ2-3; D is perhaps TRBD1 (6 bases). The CDR3 runs 13 residues. The germline V gene has CDR1 KGHSH and CDR2 LQKENI. Trimming took 4 bases from V and 2 from J, leaving 7 bases between them. Here the CDR3 DNA reads TGTGCCAGCTCACAGGGGGTCACAGATACGCAGTATTTT. Translating it yields CASSQGVTDTQYF.

In its sample, this clonotype ranks as large. Here the CDR3 DNA reads TGCAGCGTTGTGATCGGACAGCCAGATACGCAGTATTTT. Translated: CSVVIGQPDTQYF. The chain joins TRBV29-1 to TRBJ2-3, with D possibly matching TRBD1 (6 bases). Looked up from germline, CDR1 is SQVTM and CDR2 is ANQGSEA. The CDR3 is 13 residues long. The V end lost 4 bases, the J end lost 4 bases, and 12 bases lay between the germline ends.

This chain uses TRBV7-9 with TRBJ1-1; the match to TRBD1 covers 9 bases. This CDR3 is 17 amino acids long. Per germline, CDR1 SEHNR and CDR2 FQNEAQ (reference sequence). V lost 0 bases to trimming and J lost 4 bases; unmatched junction nucleotides: 9. Here the CDR3 DNA reads TGTGCCAGCAGCTTAGCGGGACAGGGAATAACCTTCACTGAAGCTTTCTTT. Translated: CASSLAGQGITFTEAFF.

Sample share makes this clonotype medium-sized (0.01 to 0.1%). This rearrangement joins TRBV12-3 or TRBV12-4 to TRBJ2-2, with D possibly being TRBD2 (6 bases). V dropped 0 bases and J dropped 0 bases, with 8 bases sitting between them. This CDR3 is built from 16 residues. The CDR3 coding sequence is TGTGCCAGCAGTTTAGCGCCGGGGGCGAACACCGGGGAGCTGTTTTTT. Translated: CASSLAPGANTGELFF.

By sample share, this clonotype is medium-sized (0.01 to 0.1%). This sequence joins TRBV27 and TRBJ1-2; possibly TRBD1 for D (6 bases). Germline loops: CDR1 MNHEY, CDR2 SMNVEV (reference sequence). This CDR3 has 13 residues. Trimming stripped 5 bases from V and 7 bases from J, with 14 bases between. The CDR3 protein is CASSATGNGGYTF. CDR3 DNA: TGTGCCAGCAGTGCTACAGGGAATGGTGGCTACACCTTC.

By share, this clonotype ranks as medium-sized. The rearrangement uses TRBV5-5 and TRBJ1-4, with 7 bases aligning to TRBD1. CDR1 is SGHKS and CDR2 is YYEKEE in the germline V gene (reference sequence). V gave up 4 bases and J gave up 6 bases; unmatched junction bases: 6. The CDR3 is made up of 14 amino acids. CDR3 in amino acids: CASSMTGNDEKLFF. CDR3 DNA: TGTGCCAGCAGCATGACAGGGAACGATGAAAAACTGTTTTTT.

By share, this clonotype counts as medium-sized. The chain recombines TRBV19 with TRBJ2-1, with D perhaps matching TRBD2 (6 bases). The V and J ends lost 7 bases and 4 bases respectively, with 11 bases between them. The length of the CDR3 is 13 residues. CDR1 and CDR2 (germline): LNHDA, SQIVND (reference sequence). CDR3 in DNA: TGTGCCAGTACCCTGGAGGGTTACAATGAGCAGTTCTTC. It translates to CASTLEGYNEQFF.

The V call is TRBV24-1, the J call TRBJ1-1; 8 bases map to TRBD1. The CDR3 sequence is 13 residues long. Looked up from germline, CDR1 is KGHDR and CDR2 is SFDVKD. The J segment lost 4 bases and the V segment lost 4 bases, leaving 1 base of the junction unmatched. Written as DNA, the CDR3 is TGTGCCACCAGTGAAGGACAGGGCACTGAAGCTTTCTTT. Residues: CATSEGQGTEAFF.